These 9 T cell receptor beta chains were all obtained from the same sample, sequenced in a study of T-cell memory formation after mild COVID-19. TCRdb recomputed calls from the 5' RACE reads with MiXCR, one row per CDR3 protein. This table has 290,000 or so distinct CDR3 sequences, roughly a fifth appearing once. Source material: PBMCs or a T cell subset sorted from them (not recorded which). Receptors were obtained from a man aged 18 to 30 who had mild COVID-19 (a few samples of this study predate the infection). Cell type and time point are not known.

The V gene is TRBV19, the J gene TRBJ2-1; D is unresolved. The germline CDR1 and CDR2 sequences are LNHDA and SQIVND (reference sequence). V lost 1 base to trimming and J lost 9 bases, with 10 bases between them. This CDR3 has 13 residues. CDR3 loop: CASSIGVGVEQFF. The CDR3 region has the DNA TGTGCCAGTAGTATAGGAGTTGGGGTTGAGCAGTTCTTC.

This clonotype was observed at least ten times. This chain uses TRBV6-4 with TRBJ2-2; tentatively, D is TRBD2 (6 bases). This CDR3 has 17 residues. V lost 0 bases, J lost 5 bases, and 16 bases lay in between. Per the germline V gene, CDR1 is MRHNA and CDR2 is SNTAGT. The CDR3 DNA follows: TGTGCCAGCAGTGACTCGATTCCAGGGACTGGGACCGGGGAGCTGTTTTTT. It yields the protein CASSDSIPGTGTGELFF.

The J gene is TRBJ2-1, the V gene TRBV6-2 or TRBV6-3, with D unclear. V was shortened by 1 base and J by 7 bases, with 5 bases between the two germline ends. The CDR3 extends over 12 amino acids. Per germline, CDR1 MNHEY and CDR2 SVGEGT. The CDR3 region is CASSYFLNEQFF. The CDR3, as DNA: TGTGCCAGCAGTTACTTTTTAAATGAGCAGTTCTTC.

The chain links TRBV5-1 to TRBJ1-1; 8 nucleotides align to TRBD1. CDR1 is SGHRS, CDR2 YFSETQ, per germline. The V and J ends lost 4 bases and 4 bases, in that order; junction bases with no gene match: 3. The CDR3 runs to 13 residues. The chain's CDR3 is CASSAQGGTEAFF. CDR3 bases: TGCGCCAGCAGCGCACAGGGGGGCACTGAAGCTTTCTTT.

This clonotype was observed a few times. The chain employs TRBV5-6 and TRBJ2-5; no reliable D call. Germline V gene sequence: CDR1 SGHDT, CDR2 YYEEEE. The V gene lost 4 bases and the J gene lost 1 base, with 11 bases spanning the gap. This CDR3 comprises 14 residues. The CDR3 DNA reads TGTGCCAGCAGCGGCCCGAAGAGCCAAGAGACCCAGTACTTC. This translates into CASSGPKSQETQYF.

CDR3 sequence: CASSSTSGGQFF. Here the CDR3 DNA reads TGTGCCAGCAGCTCGACTAGCGGGGGGCAGTTCTTC. The rearrangement links TRBV7-3 to TRBJ2-1, with 12 bases fitting TRBD2. The CDR3 sequence is 12 residues long. Losses at the gene ends were 4 bases for V and 12 bases for J; bases not matched to a gene: 1. The germline gives CDR1 SGHTA, CDR2 FQGTGA. Combining the CDR3 with reference TRBV7-3 and TRBJ2-1 gives the whole variable domain GAGVSQTPSNKVTEKGKYVELRCDPISGHTALYWYRQSLGQGPEFLIYFQGTGAADDSGLPNDRFFAVRPEGSVSTLKIQRTERGDSAVYLCASSSTSGGQFFGPGTRLTVL.

This clonotype was detected a few times. The J gene is TRBJ1-1, the V gene TRBV11-2, with 8 nucleotides matching TRBD1. CDR1 and CDR2 from the germline V gene are SGHAT and FQNNGV. The CDR3 is 16 residues long. Trimming at V came to 5 bases and at J to 4 bases, leaving 12 bases not matched to a gene. Here the CDR3 DNA reads TGTGCCAGCAGCCCTAGGGGACAGGAAAGGGCCACTGAAGCTTTCTTT. Translation: CASSPRGQERATEAFF.

The chain combines TRBV10-3 with TRBJ2-3, with a tentative D call TRBD1 (6 bases). Trimming shortened V by 7 bases and J by 7 bases, and 15 bases separated the two germline ends. The CDR3 contains 13 residues. Germline lookup yields CDR1 ENHRY and CDR2 SYGVKD. CDR3 sequence: CAIMDSPEHTQYF. The CDR3 DNA sequence: TGTGCCATCATGGACAGCCCAGAACATACGCAGTATTTT.

V is TRBV20-1 and J is TRBJ2-1, with D possibly being TRBD2 (5 bases). The germline V and J ends were trimmed by 1 base and 0 bases, with 7 bases remaining between them. The CDR3 has 14 residues. Germline lookup yields CDR1 DFQATT and CDR2 SNEGSKA (reference sequence). The CDR3 DNA follows: TGCAGTGCTAGAGCGGGGAGCTCCTACAATGAGCAGTTCTTC. Its translation: CSARAGSSYNEQFF.